Following are 19 T cell receptor beta chains from one sample sequenced in a study of blood T cell repertoires in COVID-19. Measured with immunoSEQ multiplex PCR; TCRdb has only the in-frame clones, and not every one. Seen here are some 98,000 clones, 82% observed once, and the top ten hold around 9.9%. Sequencing was carried out using peripheral blood. The source is a man between 65 and 85 years old with active or convalescent COVID-19.

The chain carries TRBV6-5 and TRBJ2-3, with 11 bases aligning to TRBD2. CDR1 MNHEY and CDR2 SVGAGI come from the germline V gene. The CDR3 sequence is 15 residues long. J gave up 5 bases and V 8 bases, and 9 bases lay outside the gene matches. The DNA of the CDR3 is TGTGCCAGCGCCGGGCTAGCGGGGGGTCAAGATACGCAGTATTTT. Residues: CASAGLAGGQDTQYF.

This clone was counted a few times. The chain links TRBV7-6 to TRBJ2-5; 10 positions agree with TRBD1. The V gene end was trimmed by 7 bases and the J gene end by 5 bases; junction bases not matched to a gene: 10. Germline CDR1 and CDR2: SGHVS and FNYEAQ. The CDR3 contains 15 residues. CDR3 sequence (DNA): TGTGCCAGCACCGGACCGGGACAGGGGATGGAGACCCAGTACTTC. Its protein is CASTGPGQGMETQYF.

The V and J genes are TRBV6-5 and TRBJ2-3, with 8 nucleotides matching TRBD2. V was clipped by 6 bases and J by 2 bases; unmatched bases: 7. This CDR3 region has 15 residues. Germline CDR1 reads MNHEY; CDR2 reads SVGAGI. CDR3 sequence (DNA): TGTGCCAGCAGGCCTCGCGGGGGGCCCACAGATACGCAGTATTTT. As protein: CASRPRGGPTDTQYF.

The rearrangement links TRBV18 to TRBJ1-1, with TRBD1 as a possible D gene (6 bases). V dropped 3 bases and J dropped 6 bases, with 23 bases sitting between them. Germline V gene data show CDR1 as KGHSH and CDR2 as LQKENI. The CDR3 consists of 17 residues. The CDR3 region is CASSPVIPGSGGAEAFF. The CDR3 DNA is TGTGCCAGCTCACCGGTGATACCGGGGTCTGGGGGCGCTGAAGCTTTCTTT.

This clone was seen only once. The rearrangement joins TRBV7-9 to TRBJ1-1, with D maybe TRBD1 (6 bases). V lost 5 bases, J lost 6 bases, and 16 bases lay in between. The germline gives CDR1 SEHNR, CDR2 FQNEAQ (reference sequence). CDR3 length equals 14 residues. This chain's CDR3 is CASSNRGGRAEAFF. The CDR3 coding sequence is TGTGCCAGCAGCAACCGGGGGGGCCGGGCTGAAGCTTTCTTT.

J is TRBJ2-1 and V is TRBV18; weak D call: TRBD2 (5 bases). The CDR3 is made up of 16 amino acids. The germline V and J ends were trimmed by 3 bases and 5 bases, with 17 bases remaining between them. Germline V gene data show CDR1 as KGHSH and CDR2 as LQKENI. The CDR3 nucleotides read TGTGCCAGCTCACCTTCGAATCCGGGATCCAACAATGAGCAGTTCTTC. Amino acid sequence: CASSPSNPGSNNEQFF.

The chain joins TRBV5-1 to TRBJ2-7, with 12 nucleotides matching TRBD2. CDR1 is SGHRS, CDR2 YFSETQ, per germline. V gave up 3 bases and J gave up 4 bases; unmatched junction bases: 11. This CDR3 is 17 amino acids long. The CDR3 region has the DNA TGCGCCAGCAGCTCCACTTATAGGACTAGCGGGGAATACGAGCAGTACTTC. It is translated as CASSSTYRTSGEYEQYF.

V gene TRBV7-8 combines with J gene TRBJ1-5; TRBD1 is a possible D gene (5 bases). The CDR3 is 16 amino acids. From germline, CDR1 is SGHVS and CDR2 FQNEAQ. The V gene lost 2 bases and the J gene lost 2 bases, with 13 bases spanning the gap. In DNA form, the CDR3 reads TGTGCCAGCAGCTTATTTGGCAGGGATGGCAATCAGCCCCAGCATTTT. It is translated as CASSLFGRDGNQPQHF.

A note on this clone: Mismatch with germline at one junction end may stem from a read error. This sequence joins TRBV7-6 and TRBJ2-7; D might be TRBD1 (7 bases). Germline V gives CDR1 SGHVS, CDR2 FNYEAQ. This CDR3 spans 11 amino acids. The chain's CDR3 is CASSRAGGIRF. CDR3 sequence (DNA): TGTGCCAGCAGCCGCGCAGGGGGGATACGGTTC.

This clone was observed a handful of times. The genes are TRBV7-9 and TRBJ2-7; 12 bases match TRBD2. Germline assignment: CDR1 SEHNR and CDR2 FQNEAQ (reference sequence). The trim removed 5 bases at V and 5 bases at J, leaving 10 bases unmatched. The CDR3 is 16 residues long. The CDR3 nucleotides are TGTGCCAGCAGCGGATGGCTTACTAGCGGGGGGCACGAGCAGTACTTC. This sequence encodes CASSGWLTSGGHEQYF.

As concerns this clone: Other nucleotide sequences from this sample produce the same CDR3. V gene TRBV20-1 combines with J gene TRBJ1-2; D gene uncertain. Trimming cost V 5 bases and J 3 bases, with 7 bases left between them. This CDR3 has 11 residues. Germline loops: CDR1 DFQATT, CDR2 SNEGSKA (reference sequence). CDR3 sequence reads: CSASTDYGYTF. CDR3 nucleotide sequence: TGCAGTGCTTCGACTGACTATGGCTACACCTTC.

CDR3 in amino acids: CASTFLPRGGEETQYF. For the CDR3, the DNA is TGTGCCAGCACCTTCCTCCCTCGGGGTGGGGAAGAGACCCAGTACTTC. V is TRBV5-5 and J is TRBJ2-5, with D possibly matching TRBD2 (5 bases). The germline V gene has CDR1 SGHKS and CDR2 YYEKEE (reference sequence). Trimming removed 6 bases at V and 3 bases at J, with 21 bases between. The CDR3 loop spans 16 amino acids.

The chain recombines TRBV4-2 with TRBJ2-7; 8 nucleotides agree with TRBD2. This CDR3 spans 16 amino acids. The germline gives CDR1 LGHNA, CDR2 YNFKEQ. J lost 4 bases, V lost 0 bases, and 8 bases had no gene match. CDR3: CASSQDEAGAMYEQYF. In DNA, the CDR3 is TGTGCCAGCAGCCAAGACGAAGCGGGGGCCATGTACGAGCAGTACTTC.

This clone was detected a few times. The CDR3 region is CASSRGSGNTGELFF. In DNA, the CDR3 is TGTGCCAGCAGCCGAGGTAGCGGGAACACCGGGGAGCTGTTTTTT. The rearrangement joins TRBV7-9 to TRBJ2-2; D may be TRBD2 (6 bases). The CDR3 is 15 amino acids. Trimming took off 5 bases at V and 1 base at J, with 11 bases between the two ends. Germline loops: CDR1 SEHNR, CDR2 FQNEAQ (reference sequence). The whole variable domain, remainder taken from reference TRBV7-9 and TRBJ2-2, is DTGVSQNPRHKITKRGQNVTFRCDPISEHNRLYWYRQTLGQGPEFLTYFQNEAQLEKSRLLSDRFSAERPKGSFSTLEIQRTEQGDSAMYLCASSRGSGNTGELFFGEGSRLTVL.

The chain has TRBV4-2 and TRBJ2-7; no firm D call. The ends were cut back, 1 base at V and 3 bases at J, with 7 bases in the middle. Germline assignment: CDR1 LGHNA and CDR2 YNFKEQ. The CDR3 spans 13 residues. CDR3 coding DNA: TGTGCCAGCAGCCAAGGTCCGGTCTACGAGCAGTACTTC. This gives the protein CASSQGPVYEQYF.

CDR3 sequence reads: CASSPRSEGTYNSPLHF. The CDR3 coding sequence is TGTGCCAGCAGCCCCCGTTCGGAGGGCACCTATAATTCACCCCTCCACTTT. The chain has TRBV5-6 and TRBJ1-6; D is ambiguous. The length of the CDR3 is 17 residues. Trimming stripped 4 bases from V and 2 bases from J, with 16 bases between. The germline V gene encodes CDR1 SGHDT and CDR2 YYEEEE.

The chain links TRBV27 to TRBJ2-5; 12 bases agree with TRBD1. The length of the CDR3 is 18 residues. The V segment lost 2 bases and the J segment 4 bases; nucleotides outside the gene matches: 11. CDR1 and CDR2 (germline): MNHEY, SMNVEV (reference sequence). The CDR3 loop is CASSLTGTGGSRRETQYF. The CDR3 DNA reads as TGTGCCAGCAGTTTAACTGGGACAGGGGGCTCCAGGAGAGAGACCCAGTACTTC.

The J gene is TRBJ2-2, the V gene TRBV3-1 (or the pseudogene TRBV3-2); perhaps TRBD2 as D (5 bases). The germline gives CDR1 LGHDT, CDR2 YNNKEL (reference sequence). This CDR3 has 14 residues. Trimming removed 7 bases from V and 3 bases from J, with 12 bases in between. The CDR3: CASTRSGYTGELFF. Written as DNA, the CDR3 is TGTGCCAGCACCCGCTCGGGATACACCGGGGAGCTGTTTTTT.

This chain connects TRBV5-1 to TRBJ1-1, with 9 bases matching TRBD1. This CDR3 has 13 amino acids. V was pared by 4 bases and J by 7 bases, with 5 bases of the junction left unmatched. The germline gives CDR1 SGHRS, CDR2 YFSETQ. This chain's CDR3 is CASSQGTGLEAFF. In nucleotides, the CDR3 is TGCGCCAGCAGCCAGGGGACAGGGCTTGAAGCTTTCTTT. Full variable domain (outside the CDR3, taken from reference TRBV5-1 and TRBJ1-1): KAGVTQTPRYLIKTRGQQVTLSCSPISGHRSVSWYQQTPGQGLQFLFEYFSETQRNKGNFPGRFSGRQFSNSRSEMNVSTLELGDSALYLCASSQGTGLEAFFGQGTRLTVV.